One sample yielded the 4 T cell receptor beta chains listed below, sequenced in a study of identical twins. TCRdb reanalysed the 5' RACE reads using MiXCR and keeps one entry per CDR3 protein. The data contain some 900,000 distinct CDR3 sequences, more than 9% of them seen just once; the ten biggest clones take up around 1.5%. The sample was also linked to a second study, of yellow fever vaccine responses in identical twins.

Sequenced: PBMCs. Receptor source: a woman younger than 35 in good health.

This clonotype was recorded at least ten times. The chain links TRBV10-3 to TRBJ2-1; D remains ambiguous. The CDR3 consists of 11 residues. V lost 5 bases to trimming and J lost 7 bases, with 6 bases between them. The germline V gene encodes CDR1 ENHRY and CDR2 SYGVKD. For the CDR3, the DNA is TGTGCCATCAGTTCGAGTAATGAGCAGTTCTTC. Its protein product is CAISSSNEQFF.

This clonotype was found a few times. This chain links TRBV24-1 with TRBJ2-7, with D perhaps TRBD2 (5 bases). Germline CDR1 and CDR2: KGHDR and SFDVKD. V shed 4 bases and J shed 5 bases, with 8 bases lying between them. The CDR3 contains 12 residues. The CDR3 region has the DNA TGTGCCACCAGTGACCGAGGGAACGAGCAGTACTTC. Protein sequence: CATSDRGNEQYF.

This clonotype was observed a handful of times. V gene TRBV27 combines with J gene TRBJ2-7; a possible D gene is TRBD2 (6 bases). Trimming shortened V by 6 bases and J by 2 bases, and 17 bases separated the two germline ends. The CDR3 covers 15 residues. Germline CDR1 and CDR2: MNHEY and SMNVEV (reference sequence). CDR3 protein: CASRRDQRRTYEQYF. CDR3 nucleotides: TGTGCCAGCAGGCGGGACCAACGGAGAACCTACGAGCAGTACTTC.

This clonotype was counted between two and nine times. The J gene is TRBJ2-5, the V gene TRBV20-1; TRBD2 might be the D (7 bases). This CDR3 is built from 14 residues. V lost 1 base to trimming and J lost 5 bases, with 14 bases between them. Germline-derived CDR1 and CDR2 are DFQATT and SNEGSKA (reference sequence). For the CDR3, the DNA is TGCAGTGCTAGAGTTCTAGGGGGGGGGGAGACCCAGTACTTC. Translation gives CSARVLGGGETQYF.